Presented here are 21 T cell receptor beta chains from one specimen sequenced in a study of T-cell memory formation after mild COVID-19. TCRdb ran MiXCR on the 5' RACE reads and lists one entry per CDR3 protein. The sample has under 250,000 distinct CDR3 sequences, around 30% seen once. The sample comprised PBMCs or a T cell subset sorted from them (not recorded which). Receptor source: an adult woman who had mild COVID-19 (a few samples of this study predate the infection). Cell type and time point are not known.

This rearrangement joins TRBV6-5 to TRBJ1-2; possibly TRBD1 for D (5 bases). Trimming removed 5 bases at V and 3 bases at J, with 16 bases between. This CDR3 region has 15 residues. Germline V gene sequence: CDR1 MNHEY, CDR2 SVGAGI. In DNA form, the CDR3 reads TGTGCCAGCAGTGGGAATCAGGGTATGGACTATGGCTACACCTTC. It translates to CASSGNQGMDYGYTF.

The chain combines TRBV6-1 with TRBJ2-7; D might be TRBD2 (6 bases). The germline V gene has CDR1 MNHNS and CDR2 SASEGT. Trimming cost V 2 bases and J 2 bases, with 13 bases left between them. The CDR3 totals 15 residues. CDR3 residues: CASSERGIITYEQYF. CDR3 bases: TGTGCCAGCAGTGAACGCGGGATTATAACCTACGAGCAGTACTTC.

V is TRBV20-1 and J is TRBJ1-4; D is uncertain. Germline V CDR1 and CDR2: DFQATT, SNEGSKA (reference sequence). Trimming stripped 5 bases from V and 4 bases from J, with 11 bases between. The CDR3 has 13 residues. CDR3 nucleotide sequence: TGCAGTGCTTTTTGGGGAAATAATGAAAAACTGTTTTTT. Its translation: CSAFWGNNEKLFF.

The rearrangement uses TRBV9 and TRBJ2-1, with D uncertain. The CDR3 spans 13 residues. The germline V gene has CDR1 SGDLS and CDR2 YYNGEE. Between the trimmed V and J ends, which lost 3 bases and 10 bases, there was a span of 14 bases. The CDR3 nucleotides are TGTGCCAGCAGCGGTAGGACCCAAGGGGAGCAGTTCTTC. Translating gives CASSGRTQGEQFF.

This clonotype occurred a few times. CDR3 protein: CASSYSDSTDTQYF. The CDR3 nucleotides read TGTGCCAGCAGTTACTCGGACAGCACAGATACGCAGTATTTT. This rearrangement joins TRBV6-6 to TRBJ2-3; D ambiguous. With 0 bases removed from V and 0 bases from J, the gap between germline ends came to 4 bases. CDR1 is MNHNY and CDR2 is SVGAGI in the germline V gene (reference sequence). The CDR3 length is 14 residues.

This clonotype was observed a few times. The chain couples TRBV10-3 to TRBJ2-5; D gene unclear. V dropped 6 bases and J dropped 0 bases, with 8 bases sitting between them. The CDR3 extends over 13 amino acids. Germline V CDR1 and CDR2: ENHRY, SYGVKD. CDR3 in amino acids: CAISQRDQETQYF. CDR3 nucleotides: TGTGCCATCAGCCAAAGGGACCAAGAGACCCAGTACTTC.

This clonotype turned up a few times. The rearrangement joins TRBV20-1 to TRBJ2-5; the match to TRBD1 covers 7 bases. Germline V CDR1 and CDR2: DFQATT, SNEGSKA (reference sequence). The CDR3 contains 15 residues. The trim removed 7 bases at V and 2 bases at J, leaving 13 bases unmatched. CDR3 amino acids: CSGPRQGIKQETQYF. CDR3 DNA sequence: TGCAGTGGGCCCCGACAGGGAATAAAACAAGAGACCCAGTACTTC.

This clonotype was observed at least ten times. V gene TRBV24-1 combines with J gene TRBJ2-2, with D possibly matching TRBD2 (5 bases). CDR3 length: 15 amino acids. CDR1 and CDR2 from the germline V gene are KGHDR and SFDVKD. Deletions cut 0 bases from V and 4 bases from J, with 8 bases between. CDR3 in DNA: TGTGCCACCAGTGATTTGCATCGGGGCACCGGGGAGCTGTTTTTT. Residues: CATSDLHRGTGELFF.

The chain is built from TRBV20-1 and TRBJ2-7; perhaps D is TRBD1 or TRBD2 (5 bases each). CDR3 length: 15 amino acids. Germline-derived CDR1 and CDR2 are DFQATT and SNEGSKA (reference sequence). V gave up 0 bases and J gave up 3 bases, with 15 bases separating them. CDR3 bases: TGCAGTGCTAGAGAGATACCGGGACCCAGCTACGAGCAGTACTTC. Translated: CSAREIPGPSYEQYF.

V gene TRBV6-2 or TRBV6-3 combines with J gene TRBJ2-5, with a tentative D call TRBD2 (6 bases). V lost 4 bases and J lost 4, with 13 bases in between. The CDR3 has 14 amino acids. Germline assignment: CDR1 MNHEY and CDR2 SVGEGT. The CDR3 nucleotides read TGTGCCAGCAGTTCAATCAGGAGGGCAGAGACCCAGTACTTC. As protein: CASSSIRRAETQYF.

This chain uses TRBV6-2 or TRBV6-3 with TRBJ2-7; D gene uncertain. Germline V CDR1 and CDR2: MNHEY, SVGEGT. Trimming pared 2 bases from V and 2 bases from J, leaving 10 bases between. The CDR3 contains 14 residues. The DNA for the CDR3 is TGTGCCAGCAGTTACGGGTCAAAAACCTACGAGCAGTACTTC. Translated, it gives CASSYGSKTYEQYF.

This clonotype was seen more than once but under ten times. This rearrangement joins TRBV19 to TRBJ1-1; no reliable D call. Germline lookup yields CDR1 LNHDA and CDR2 SQIVND (reference sequence). Trimming pared 2 bases from V and 3 bases from J, leaving 13 bases between. The CDR3 runs to 15 residues. In DNA form, the CDR3 reads TGTGCCAGTAGTATATCGCGGTGGACCGACACTGAAGCTTTCTTT. Translated, it gives CASSISRWTDTEAFF.

There are a few counts of this clonotype. Germline is not matched at one junction end, which may reflect a read error. This chain joins TRBV20-1 and TRBJ2-5; 10 bases fit TRBD1. CDR1 DFQATT and CDR2 SNEGSKA come from the germline V gene (reference sequence). The CDR3 runs to 13 residues. This CDR3 is CSVRQGALETQYF. The CDR3 DNA is TGCAGTGTTAGACAGGGGGCATTGGAGACCCAGTACTTC.

The rearrangement uses TRBV20-1 and TRBJ1-1, with a tentative D call TRBD1 (6 bases). The CDR3 covers 14 residues. Germline assignment: CDR1 DFQATT and CDR2 SNEGSKA (reference sequence). Trimming took 2 bases from V and 2 from J, leaving 12 bases between them. CDR3 residues: CSARRGDANTEAFF. The DNA of the CDR3 is TGCAGTGCTAGAAGGGGGGACGCTAACACTGAAGCTTTCTTT.

V is TRBV7-9 and J is TRBJ2-1; D perhaps matches TRBD1 (5 bases). The V end was cut by 1 base, the J end by 2 bases, with 9 bases between. The CDR3 loop spans 15 amino acids. Germline V gene lookup returns CDR1 SEHNR and CDR2 FQNEAQ (reference sequence). CDR3: CASSLEGSTYNEQFF. The CDR3 DNA reads as TGTGCCAGCAGCTTAGAGGGGTCTACCTACAATGAGCAGTTCTTC. The whole variable domain, filled in from reference TRBV7-9 and TRBJ2-1, reads DTGVSQNPRHKITKRGQNVTFRCDPISEHNRLYWYRQTLGQGPEFLTYFQNEAQLEKSRLLSDRFSAERPKGSFSTLEIQRTEQGDSAMYLCASSLEGSTYNEQFFGPGTRLTVL.

The J gene is TRBJ2-1, the V gene TRBV12-3 or TRBV12-4; TRBD1 matches at 9 bases. The CDR3 loop spans 16 amino acids. Trimming cost V 7 bases and J 9 bases; bases outside gene matches: 16. This CDR3 is CASKRTGTGTVGEQFF. The CDR3 nucleotides read TGTGCCAGCAAACGTACTGGGACAGGGACTGTAGGTGAGCAGTTCTTC.

There are a few counts of this clonotype. The chain couples TRBV4-3 to TRBJ2-2; D gene ambiguous. The length of the CDR3 is 14 residues. The germline CDR1 and CDR2 sequences are LGHNA and YSLEER. V dropped 0 bases and J dropped 9 bases, with 11 bases sitting between them. CDR3: CASSQDLKVWELFF. In DNA form, the CDR3 reads TGCGCCAGCAGCCAAGATCTAAAAGTCTGGGAGCTGTTTTTT.

This clonotype was observed a few times. This rearrangement joins TRBV29-1 to TRBJ2-1; 9 bases are a match to TRBD2. Per germline, CDR1 SQVTM and CDR2 ANQGSEA. CDR3 length: 16 amino acids. The trim removed 4 bases at V and 3 bases at J, leaving 10 bases unmatched. CDR3 sequence reads: CSVVLAGNEGYNEQFF. CDR3 nucleotides: TGCAGCGTTGTTCTAGCGGGAAATGAGGGCTACAATGAGCAGTTCTTC.

V gene TRBV5-5 combines with J gene TRBJ2-7; no definite D call. Germline CDR1 SGHKS, CDR2 YYEKEE (reference sequence). CDR3 length equals 14 residues. V was trimmed by 4 bases and J by 3 bases, leaving 14 bases between them. CDR3 residues: CASSLSWVIYEQYF. The CDR3 bases are TGTGCCAGCAGCCTAAGTTGGGTGATCTACGAGCAGTACTTC.

The V gene is TRBV4-2, the J gene TRBJ2-3; D unresolved. With 3 bases removed from V and 0 bases from J, the gap between germline ends came to 13 bases. Per germline, CDR1 LGHNA and CDR2 YNFKEQ. The CDR3 contains 16 residues. Written as DNA, the CDR3 is TGTGCCAGCAGCCATTCCCAGCGCCCTAGCACAGATACGCAGTATTTT. It is translated as CASSHSQRPSTDTQYF.

The genes are TRBV12-3 or TRBV12-4 and TRBJ2-1; D remains unclear. V dropped 1 base and J dropped 0 bases, with 10 bases sitting between them. CDR3 length: 16 residues. CDR3: CASSLGLMSSYNEQFF. CDR3 sequence (DNA): TGTGCCAGCAGTTTAGGTCTGATGAGCTCCTACAATGAGCAGTTCTTC.